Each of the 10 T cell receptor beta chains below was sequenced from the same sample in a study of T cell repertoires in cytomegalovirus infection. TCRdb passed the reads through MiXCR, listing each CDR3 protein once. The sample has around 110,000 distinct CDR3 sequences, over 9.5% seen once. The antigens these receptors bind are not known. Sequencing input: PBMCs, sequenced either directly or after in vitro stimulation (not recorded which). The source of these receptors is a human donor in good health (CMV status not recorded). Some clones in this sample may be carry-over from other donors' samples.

The CDR3 region has the DNA TGTGCCACCAGTGTTCTAGACGTGGCGTACATTCAGTACTTC. Translation: CATSVLDVAYIQYF. The chain carries TRBV24-1 and TRBJ2-4; the D is unclear. V was trimmed by 5 bases and J by 8 bases, leaving 15 bases between them. CDR1 is KGHDR, CDR2 SFDVKD, per germline. The CDR3 runs 14 residues.

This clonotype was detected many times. The CDR3 nucleotides read TGCAGTGCTAGAGGACTAGCGGACAATGAGCAGTTCTTC. This gives the protein CSARGLADNEQFF. The chain couples TRBV20-1 to TRBJ2-1; 9 bases fit TRBD2. Unmatched junction bases numbered 0, after V lost 1 base and J lost 5 bases. Germline CDR1 is DFQATT and CDR2 is SNEGSKA (reference sequence). The CDR3 runs to 13 residues.

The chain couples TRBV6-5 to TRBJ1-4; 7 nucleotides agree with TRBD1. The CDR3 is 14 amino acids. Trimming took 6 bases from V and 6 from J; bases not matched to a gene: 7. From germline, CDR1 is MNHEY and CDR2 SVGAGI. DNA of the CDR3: TGTGCCAGCAGAAGTCTCGGGACAGATGAAAAACTGTTTTTT. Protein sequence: CASRSLGTDEKLFF.

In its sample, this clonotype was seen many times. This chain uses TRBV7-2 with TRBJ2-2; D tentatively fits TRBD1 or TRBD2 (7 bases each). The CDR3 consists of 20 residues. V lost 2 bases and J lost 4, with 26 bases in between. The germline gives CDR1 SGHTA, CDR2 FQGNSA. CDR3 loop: CASSLWGGGQVPRRTGELFF. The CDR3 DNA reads TGTGCCAGCAGCTTATGGGGGGGAGGACAGGTCCCTCGTCGCACCGGGGAGCTGTTTTTT. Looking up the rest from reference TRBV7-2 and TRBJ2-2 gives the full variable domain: GAGVSQSPSNKVTEKGKDVELRCDPISGHTALYWYRQSLGQGLEFLIYFQGNSAPDKSGLPSDRFSAERTGGSVSTLTIQRTQQEDSAVYLCASSLWGGGQVPRRTGELFFGEGSRLTVL.

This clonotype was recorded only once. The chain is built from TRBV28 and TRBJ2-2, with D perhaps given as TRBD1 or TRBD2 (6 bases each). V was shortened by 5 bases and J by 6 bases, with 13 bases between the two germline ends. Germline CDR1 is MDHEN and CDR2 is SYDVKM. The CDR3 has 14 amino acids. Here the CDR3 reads CASSMGGTAGELFF. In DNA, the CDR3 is TGTGCCAGCAGTATGGGGGGCACCGCCGGGGAGCTGTTTTTT. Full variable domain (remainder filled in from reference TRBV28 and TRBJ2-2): DVKVTQSSRYLVKRTGEKVFLECVQDMDHENMFWYRQDPGLGLRLIYFSYDVKMKEKGDIPEGYSVSREKKERFSLILESASTNQTSMYLCASSMGGTAGELFFGEGSRLTVL.

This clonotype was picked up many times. The CDR3 sequence: CASSPMLAALKDEQFF. The CDR3 DNA sequence: TGCGCCAGCAGCCCGATGCTAGCGGCCCTAAAGGATGAGCAGTTCTTC. The genes are TRBV5-1 and TRBJ2-1, with 7 nucleotides matching TRBD2. Germline V gene lookup returns CDR1 SGHRS and CDR2 YFSETQ. The CDR3 sequence is 16 residues long. J lost 8 bases, V lost 4 bases, and 15 bases had no gene match.

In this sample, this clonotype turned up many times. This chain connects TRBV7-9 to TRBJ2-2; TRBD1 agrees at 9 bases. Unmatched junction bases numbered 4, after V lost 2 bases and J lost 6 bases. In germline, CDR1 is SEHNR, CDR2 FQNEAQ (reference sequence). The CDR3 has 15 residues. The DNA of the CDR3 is TGTGCCAGCAGCTTAAAGAGACAGGGGGCCGGGGAGCTGTTTTTT. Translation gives CASSLKRQGAGELFF.

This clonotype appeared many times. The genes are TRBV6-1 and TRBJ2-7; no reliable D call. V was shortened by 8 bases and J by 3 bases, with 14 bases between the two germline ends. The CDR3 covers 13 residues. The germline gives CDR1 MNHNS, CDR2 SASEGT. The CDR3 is CASVGQTIYEQYV. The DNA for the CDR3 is TGTGCCAGCGTTGGCCAAACGATCTACGAGCAGTACGTC.

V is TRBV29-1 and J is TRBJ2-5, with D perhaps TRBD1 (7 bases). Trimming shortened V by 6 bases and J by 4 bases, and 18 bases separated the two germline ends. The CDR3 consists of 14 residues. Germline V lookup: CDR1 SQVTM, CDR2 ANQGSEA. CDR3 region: CSVGGQVAGETQYF. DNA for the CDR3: TGCAGCGTGGGAGGACAGGTCGCGGGAGAGACCCAGTACTTC.

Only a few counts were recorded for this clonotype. CDR3 sequence reads: CASSQDNAGHNSYEQYV. CDR3 in DNA: TGCGCCAGCAGCCAAGATAACGCGGGGCACAACTCCTACGAGCAGTACGTC. The rearrangement joins TRBV4-1 to TRBJ2-7, with D tentatively TRBD2 (6 bases). The CDR3 runs 17 residues. V gave up 0 bases and J gave up 0 bases, with 15 bases separating them. In germline, CDR1 is MGHRA, CDR2 YSYEKL.